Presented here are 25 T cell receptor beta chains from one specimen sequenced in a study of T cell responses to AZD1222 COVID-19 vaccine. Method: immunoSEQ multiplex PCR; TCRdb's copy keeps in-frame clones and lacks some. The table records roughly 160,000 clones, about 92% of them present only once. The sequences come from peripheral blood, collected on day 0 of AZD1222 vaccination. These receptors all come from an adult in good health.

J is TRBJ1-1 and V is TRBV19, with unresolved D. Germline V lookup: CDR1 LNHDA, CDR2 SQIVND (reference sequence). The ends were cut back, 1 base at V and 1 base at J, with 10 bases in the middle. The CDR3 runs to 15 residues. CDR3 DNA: TGTGCCAGTAGTATAGGGTGGCAGTGGAACACTGAAGCTTTCTTT. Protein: CASSIGWQWNTEAFF. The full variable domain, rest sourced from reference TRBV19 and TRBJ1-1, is DGGITQSPKYLFRKEGQNVTLSCEQNLNHDAMYWYRQDPGQGLRLIYYSQIVNDFQKGDIAEGYSVSREKKESFPLTVTSAQKNPTAFYLCASSIGWQWNTEAFFGQGTRLTVV.

DNA of the CDR3: TGTGCCAGCAGCGGGTCACAGGGCCTTAATTCACCCCTCCACTTT. As protein: CASSGSQGLNSPLHF. The chain uses TRBV9 and TRBJ1-6, with a tentative D call TRBD1 (6 bases). Trimming took 3 bases from V and 6 from J, leaving 13 bases between them. Looked up from germline, CDR1 is SGDLS and CDR2 is YYNGEE. CDR3 length: 15 residues.

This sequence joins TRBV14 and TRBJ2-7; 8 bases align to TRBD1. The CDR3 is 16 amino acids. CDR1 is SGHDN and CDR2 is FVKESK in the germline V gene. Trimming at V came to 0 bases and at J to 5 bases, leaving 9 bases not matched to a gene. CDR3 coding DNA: TGTGCCAGCAGCCAAGATCTTAGGACAGGGTTCCACGAGCAGTACTTC. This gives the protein CASSQDLRTGFHEQYF. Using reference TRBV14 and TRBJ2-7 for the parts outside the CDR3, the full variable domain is EAGVTQFPSHSVIEKGQTVTLRCDPISGHDNLYWYRRVMGKEIKFLLHFVKESKQDESGMPNNRFLAERTGGTYSTLKVQPAELEDSGVYFCASSQDLRTGFHEQYFGPGTRLTVT.

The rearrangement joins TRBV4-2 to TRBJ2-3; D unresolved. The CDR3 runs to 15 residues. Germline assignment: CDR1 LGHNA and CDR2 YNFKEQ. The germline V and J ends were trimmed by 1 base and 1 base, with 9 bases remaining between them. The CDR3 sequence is CASSQGSQGTDTQYF. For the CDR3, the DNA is TGTGCCAGCAGCCAAGGGTCCCAAGGCACAGATACGCAGTATTTT.

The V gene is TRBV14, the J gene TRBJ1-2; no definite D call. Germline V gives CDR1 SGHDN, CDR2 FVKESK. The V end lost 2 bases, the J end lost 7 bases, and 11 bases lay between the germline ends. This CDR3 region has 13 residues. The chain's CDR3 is CASSQRPGGGYTF. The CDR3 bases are TGTGCCAGCAGCCAACGGCCCGGTGGTGGCTACACCTTC.

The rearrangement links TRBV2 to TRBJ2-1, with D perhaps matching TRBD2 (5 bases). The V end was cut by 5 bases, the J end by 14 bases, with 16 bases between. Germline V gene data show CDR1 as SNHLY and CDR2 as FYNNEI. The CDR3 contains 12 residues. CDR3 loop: CASSSLDQREFF. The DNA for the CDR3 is TGTGCCAGCAGTAGCCTGGACCAGAGGGAGTTCTTC.

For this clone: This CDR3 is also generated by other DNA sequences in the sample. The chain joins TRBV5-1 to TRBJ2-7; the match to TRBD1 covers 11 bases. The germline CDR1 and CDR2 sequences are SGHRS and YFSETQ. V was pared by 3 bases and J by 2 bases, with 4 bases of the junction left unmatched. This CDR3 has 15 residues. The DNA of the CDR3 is TGCGCCAGCAGCTCGGGGACAGGGGGGACCTACGAGCAGTACTTC. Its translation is CASSSGTGGTYEQYF.

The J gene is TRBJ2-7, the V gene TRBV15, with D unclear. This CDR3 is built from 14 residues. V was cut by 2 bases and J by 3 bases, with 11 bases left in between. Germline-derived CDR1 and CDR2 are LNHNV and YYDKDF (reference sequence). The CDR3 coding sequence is TGTGCCACCAGCAGACAGCGAGGCTACTACGAGCAGTACTTC. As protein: CATSRQRGYYEQYF.

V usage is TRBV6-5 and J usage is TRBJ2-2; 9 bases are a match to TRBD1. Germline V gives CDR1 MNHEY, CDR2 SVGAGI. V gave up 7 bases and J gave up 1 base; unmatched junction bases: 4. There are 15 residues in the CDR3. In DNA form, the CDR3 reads TGTGCCAGCAAGCCGGGACAGGGGAACACCGGGGAGCTGTTTTTT. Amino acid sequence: CASKPGQGNTGELFF.

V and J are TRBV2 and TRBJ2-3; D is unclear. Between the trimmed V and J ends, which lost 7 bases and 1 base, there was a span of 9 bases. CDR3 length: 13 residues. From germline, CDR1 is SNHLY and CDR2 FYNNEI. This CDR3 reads CASKSWGTDTQYF. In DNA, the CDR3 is TGTGCCAGCAAGTCTTGGGGCACAGATACGCAGTATTTT. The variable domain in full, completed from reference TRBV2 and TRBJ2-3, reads EPEVTQTPSHQVTQMGQEVILRCVPISNHLYFYWYRQILGQKVEFLVSFYNNEISEKSEIFDDQFSVERPDGSNFTLKIRSTKLEDSAMYFCASKSWGTDTQYFGPGTRLTVL.

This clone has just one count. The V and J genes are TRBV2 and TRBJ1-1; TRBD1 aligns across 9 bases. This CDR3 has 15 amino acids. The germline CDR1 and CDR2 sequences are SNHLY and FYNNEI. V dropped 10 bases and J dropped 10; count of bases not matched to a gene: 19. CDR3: CATMGYPDRGLSAFF. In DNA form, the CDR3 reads TGTGCCACTATGGGGTACCCCGACAGGGGGTTATCAGCTTTCTTT. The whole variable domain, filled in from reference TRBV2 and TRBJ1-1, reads EPEVTQTPSHQVTQMGQEVILRCVPISNHLYFYWYRQILGQKVEFLVSFYNNEISEKSEIFDDQFSVERPDGSNFTLKIRSTKLEDSAMYFCATMGYPDRGLSAFFGQGTRLTVV.

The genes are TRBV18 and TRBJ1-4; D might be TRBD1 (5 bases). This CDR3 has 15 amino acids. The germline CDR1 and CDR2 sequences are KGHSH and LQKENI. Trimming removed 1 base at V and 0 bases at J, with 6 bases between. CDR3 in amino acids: CASSPRGATNEKLFF. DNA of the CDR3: TGTGCCAGCTCACCACGGGGCGCAACTAATGAAAAACTGTTTTTT.

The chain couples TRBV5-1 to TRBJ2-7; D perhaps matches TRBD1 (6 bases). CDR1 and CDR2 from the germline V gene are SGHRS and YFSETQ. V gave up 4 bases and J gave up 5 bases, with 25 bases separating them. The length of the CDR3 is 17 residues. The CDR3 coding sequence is TGCGCCAGCAGCAACCAGGGGCCGACCTTAGGGGCGGACGAGCAGTACTTC. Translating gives CASSNQGPTLGADEQYF.

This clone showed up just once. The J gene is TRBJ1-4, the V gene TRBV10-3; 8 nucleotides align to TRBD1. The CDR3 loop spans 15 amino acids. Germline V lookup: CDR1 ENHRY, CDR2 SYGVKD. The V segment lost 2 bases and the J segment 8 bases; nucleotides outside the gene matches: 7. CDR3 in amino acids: CAISERGQGEEKLFF. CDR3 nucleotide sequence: TGTGCCATCAGTGAGCGAGGACAGGGAGAGGAAAAACTGTTTTTT.

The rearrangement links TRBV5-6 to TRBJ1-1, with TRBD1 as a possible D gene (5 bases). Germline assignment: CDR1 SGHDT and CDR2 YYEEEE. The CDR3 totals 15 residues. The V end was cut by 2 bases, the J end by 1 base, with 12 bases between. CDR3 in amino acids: CASSFGYTGNTEAFF. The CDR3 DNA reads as TGTGCCAGCAGCTTCGGGTACACAGGGAACACTGAAGCTTTCTTT.

CDR3 residues: CASGRLQNTEAFF. The DNA for the CDR3 is TGTGCCAGCGGCCGACTCCAGAACACTGAAGCTTTCTTT. J is TRBJ1-1 and V is TRBV2; D gene uncertain. Germline V gene lookup returns CDR1 SNHLY and CDR2 FYNNEI. The CDR3 consists of 13 residues. V was shortened by 8 bases and J by 1 base, with 11 bases between the two germline ends.

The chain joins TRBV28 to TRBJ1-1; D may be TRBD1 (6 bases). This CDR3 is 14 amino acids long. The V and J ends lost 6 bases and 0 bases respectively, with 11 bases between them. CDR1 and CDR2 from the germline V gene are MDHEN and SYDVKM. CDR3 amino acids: CASSWGQMNTEAFF. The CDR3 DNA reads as TGTGCCAGCAGCTGGGGGCAGATGAACACTGAAGCTTTCTTT.

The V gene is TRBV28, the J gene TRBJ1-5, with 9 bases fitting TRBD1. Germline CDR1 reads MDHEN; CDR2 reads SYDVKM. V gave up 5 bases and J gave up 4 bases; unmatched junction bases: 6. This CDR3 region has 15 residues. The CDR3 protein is CASSHRGRGNQPQHF. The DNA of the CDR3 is TGTGCCAGCAGTCACAGGGGGCGGGGGAATCAGCCCCAGCATTTT. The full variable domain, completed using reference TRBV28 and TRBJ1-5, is DVKVTQSSRYLVKRTGEKVFLECVQDMDHENMFWYRQDPGLGLRLIYFSYDVKMKEKGDIPEGYSVSREKKERFSLILESASTNQTSMYLCASSHRGRGNQPQHFGDGTRLSIL.

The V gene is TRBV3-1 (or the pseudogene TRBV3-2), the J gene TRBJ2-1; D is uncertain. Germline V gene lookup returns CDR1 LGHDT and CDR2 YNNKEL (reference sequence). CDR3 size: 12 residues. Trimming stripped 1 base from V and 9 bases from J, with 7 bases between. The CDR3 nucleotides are TGTGCCAGCAGCCAAGTCCGCGGTGAGCAGTTCTTC. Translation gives CASSQVRGEQFF.

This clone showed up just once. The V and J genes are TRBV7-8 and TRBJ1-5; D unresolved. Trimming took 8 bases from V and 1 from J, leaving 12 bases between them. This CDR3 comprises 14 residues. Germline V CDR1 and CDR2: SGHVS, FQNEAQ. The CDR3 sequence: CASRAGSSNQPQHF. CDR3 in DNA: TGTGCCAGCCGCGCTGGGTCAAGCAATCAGCCCCAGCATTTT.

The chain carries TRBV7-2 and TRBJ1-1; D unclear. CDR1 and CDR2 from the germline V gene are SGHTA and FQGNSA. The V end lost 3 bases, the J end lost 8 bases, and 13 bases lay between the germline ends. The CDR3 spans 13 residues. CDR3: CASSLDFPGEAFF. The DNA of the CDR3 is TGTGCCAGCAGCTTGGATTTTCCCGGAGAAGCTTTCTTT.

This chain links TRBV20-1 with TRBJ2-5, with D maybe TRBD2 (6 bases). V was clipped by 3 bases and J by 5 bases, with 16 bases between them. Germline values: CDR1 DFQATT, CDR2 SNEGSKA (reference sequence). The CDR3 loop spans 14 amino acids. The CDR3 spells CSASDGGSRETQYF. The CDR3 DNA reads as TGCAGTGCTAGTGATGGAGGGTCCAGGGAGACCCAGTACTTC.

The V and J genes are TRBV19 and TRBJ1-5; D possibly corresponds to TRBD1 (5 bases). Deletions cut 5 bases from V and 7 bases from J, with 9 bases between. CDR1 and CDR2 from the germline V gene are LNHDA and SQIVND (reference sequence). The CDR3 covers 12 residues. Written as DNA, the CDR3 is TGTGCCAGTAGTCCAGGGCAACAGCCCCAGCATTTT. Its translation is CASSPGQQPQHF.

The chain's CDR3 is CASNSGGEETQYF. The CDR3 nucleotides are TGCGCCAGCAATAGCGGGGGGGAAGAGACCCAGTACTTC. The rearrangement links TRBV5-1 to TRBJ2-5; 11 bases are shared with TRBD2. The junction had 1 base not matched to a gene; V was cut back by 6 bases and J by 3 bases. The CDR3 consists of 13 residues. In germline, CDR1 is SGHRS, CDR2 YFSETQ.

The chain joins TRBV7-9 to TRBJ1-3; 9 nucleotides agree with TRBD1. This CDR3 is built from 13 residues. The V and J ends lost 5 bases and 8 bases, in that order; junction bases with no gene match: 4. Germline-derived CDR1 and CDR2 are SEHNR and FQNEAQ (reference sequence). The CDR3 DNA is TGTGCCAGCAGCCTGGACAGGGGAGACACCATATATTTT. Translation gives CASSLDRGDTIYF.